These T cell receptor beta chains were read from a single sample in a study of blood T cell repertoires in COVID-19. Clones were read by immunoSEQ multiplex PCR, and TCRdb kept only the in-frame ones, dropping some. The sample shows 85,000 to 130,000 clones, approximately 80% of them seen only once. The sample was peripheral blood. The receptors were sampled from a man between 60 and 75 years old with acute or convalescent COVID-19. CDR3s include the opening cysteine and the closing phenylalanine or tryptophan. The D gene is left open where the match is weak. The listing skips clone size in some rows; elsewhere it reads once, few, many or a size class.

abundance: -
j_gene: TRBJ1-6
d_gene: -
v_gene: TRBV7-3
CDR3aa: CASSLIVNSPLHF
CDR3nt: TGTGCCAGCAGCTTAATCGTCAATTCACCCCTCCACTTT

abundance: few
j_gene: TRBJ2-7
d_gene: TRBD1
v_gene: TRBV11-3
CDR3aa: CASKNRDRGSYEQYF
CDR3nt: TGTGCCAGCAAGAACCGGGACAGGGGCTCCTACGAGCAGTACTTC

abundance: -
j_gene: TRBJ2-1
d_gene: TRBD1
v_gene: TRBV4-3
CDR3aa: CASSQAREGAYEQFF
CDR3nt: TGCGCCAGCAGCCAAGCCCGCGAGGGGGCTTATGAGCAGTTCTTC

abundance: -
j_gene: TRBJ2-4
d_gene: TRBD1
v_gene: TRBV4-1
CDR3aa: CASSQGDRVENIQYF
CDR3nt: TGCGCCAGCAGCCAGGGGGACAGGGTTGAAAACATTCAGTACTTC

abundance: -
j_gene: TRBJ1-2
d_gene: TRBD1
v_gene: TRBV6-1
CDR3aa: CASSELKGAGGYTF
CDR3nt: TGTGCCAGCAGTGAATTGAAGGGGGCAGGCGGCTACACCTTC

abundance: -
j_gene: TRBJ2-7
d_gene: -
v_gene: TRBV6-4
CDR3aa: CANIAYEQYF
CDR3nt: TGTGCCAACATCGCCTACGAGCAGTACTTC

abundance: -
j_gene: TRBJ2-1
d_gene: TRBD2
v_gene: TRBV18
CDR3aa: CASSPPAGRALNEQFF
CDR3nt: TGTGCCAGCTCACCCCCGGCCGGGAGGGCCCTCAATGAGCAGTTCTTC

abundance: -
j_gene: TRBJ1-6
d_gene: -
v_gene: TRBV7-2
CDR3aa: CASSLVRGYNSPLHF
CDR3nt: TGTGCCAGCAGCTTAGTGCGCGGTTACAATTCACCCCTCCACTTT

abundance: once
j_gene: TRBJ2-2
d_gene: -
v_gene: TRBV7-8
CDR3aa: CASSSGSTGELFF
CDR3nt: TGTGCCAGCAGCTCCGGTTCCACCGGGGAGCTGTTTTTT

abundance: -
j_gene: TRBJ2-7
d_gene: -
v_gene: TRBV5-1
CDR3aa: CASSLRQLNYEQYF
CDR3nt: TGCGCCAGCAGCCTGAGGCAATTGAACTACGAGCAGTACTTC

abundance: -
j_gene: TRBJ2-5
d_gene: -
v_gene: TRBV2
CDR3aa: CASSERETQYF
CDR3nt: TGTGCCAGCAGTGAACGAGAGACCCAGTACTTC

abundance: -
j_gene: TRBJ1-1
d_gene: -
v_gene: TRBV7-2
CDR3aa: CASSSTMNTEAFF
CDR3nt: TGTGCCAGCAGCTCAACAATGAACACTGAAGCTTTCTTT

abundance: -
j_gene: TRBJ2-5
d_gene: TRBD1
v_gene: TRBV19
CDR3aa: CASSNRDRETTQYF
CDR3nt: TGTGCCAGTAGTAACCGGGACAGGGAGACGACCCAGTACTTC

abundance: -
j_gene: TRBJ1-1
d_gene: -
v_gene: TRBV28
CDR3aa: CASSFPSEAFF
CDR3nt: TGTGCCAGCAGTTTCCCGAGCGAGGCTTTCTTT

abundance: -
j_gene: TRBJ1-4
d_gene: -
v_gene: TRBV4-3
CDR3aa: CASSFAAGTNEKLFF
CDR3nt: TGCGCCAGCAGCTTCGCGGCGGGGACTAATGAAAAACTGTTTTTT

abundance: -
j_gene: TRBJ2-7
d_gene: TRBD1
v_gene: TRBV13
CDR3aa: CASSRTKQGPGEQYF
CDR3nt: TGTGCCAGCAGCCGAACGAAACAGGGGCCGGGCGAGCAGTACTTC

abundance: -
j_gene: TRBJ2-7
d_gene: TRBD2
v_gene: TRBV6-5
CDR3aa: CASSYKRGTSYEQYF
CDR3nt: TGTGCCAGCAGTTACAAGCGGGGAACCTCCTACGAGCAGTACTTC

abundance: -
j_gene: TRBJ2-7
d_gene: TRBD1
v_gene: TRBV7-9
CDR3aa: CASSSDRGLYEQYF
CDR3nt: TGTGCCAGCAGCTCAGACAGGGGGCTCTACGAGCAGTACTTC

abundance: few
j_gene: TRBJ1-6
d_gene: -
v_gene: TRBV5-1
CDR3aa: CASSLSGRSPLHF
CDR3nt: TGCGCCAGCAGCTTGTCAGGCCGTTCACCCCTCCACTTT